This TCR beta chain stems from a study of Tregs in tolerant kidney transplant recipients. Unstimulated Tregs (CD4+CD25+CD127-) and CD4+CD25- non-Tregs were sorted from PBMCs. The V gene lost 2 bases and the J gene lost 3 bases, with 12 bases spanning the gap. Germline loops: CDR1 SGDLS, CDR2 YYNGEE. The CDR3 is made up of 14 amino acids. Clones were sequenced by immunoSEQ multiplex PCR, and TCRdb holds only the in-frame ones, with some missing. This table has tens of thousands of clones, roughly 92% appearing once. The sequenced sample was CD8+ T cells from blood. The chain recombines TRBV9 with TRBJ2-7; either TRBD1 or TRBD2 may supply D (6 bases each). The clonotype comes from a human donor in good health. In DNA, the CDR3 is TGTGCCAGCAGCGTGTCCGGGGGCAACTACGAGCAGTACTTC. It is translated as CASSVSGGNYEQYF.